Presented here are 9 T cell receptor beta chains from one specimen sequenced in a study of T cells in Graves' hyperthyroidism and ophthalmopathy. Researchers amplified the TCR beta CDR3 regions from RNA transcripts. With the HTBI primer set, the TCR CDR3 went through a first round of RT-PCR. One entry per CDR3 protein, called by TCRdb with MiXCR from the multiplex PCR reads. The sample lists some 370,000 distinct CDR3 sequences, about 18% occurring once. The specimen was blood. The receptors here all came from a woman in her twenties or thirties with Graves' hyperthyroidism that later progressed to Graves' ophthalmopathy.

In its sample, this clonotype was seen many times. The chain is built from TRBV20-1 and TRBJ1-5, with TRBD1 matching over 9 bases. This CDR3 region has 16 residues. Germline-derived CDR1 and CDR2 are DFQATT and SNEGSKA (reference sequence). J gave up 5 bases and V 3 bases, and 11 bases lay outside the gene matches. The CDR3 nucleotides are TGCAGTGCTAGGGACCCGGACAGGGGAAAGGATCAGCCCCAGCATTTT. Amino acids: CSARDPDRGKDQPQHF.

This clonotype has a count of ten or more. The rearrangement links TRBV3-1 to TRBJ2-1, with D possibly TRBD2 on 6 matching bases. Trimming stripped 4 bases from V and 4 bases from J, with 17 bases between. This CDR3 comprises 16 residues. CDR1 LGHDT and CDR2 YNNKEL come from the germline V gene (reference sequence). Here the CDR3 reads CASSPPLAAIYNEQFF. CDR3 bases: TGTGCCAGCAGCCCTCCCTTAGCGGCGATATACAATGAGCAGTTCTTC.

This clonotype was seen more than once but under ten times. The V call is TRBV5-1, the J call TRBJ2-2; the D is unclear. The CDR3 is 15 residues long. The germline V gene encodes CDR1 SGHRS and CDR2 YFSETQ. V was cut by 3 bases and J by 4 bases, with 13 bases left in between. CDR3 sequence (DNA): TGCGCCAGCAGCTGGCTGGGCAAGCCCACCGGGGAGCTGTTTTTT. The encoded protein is CASSWLGKPTGELFF.

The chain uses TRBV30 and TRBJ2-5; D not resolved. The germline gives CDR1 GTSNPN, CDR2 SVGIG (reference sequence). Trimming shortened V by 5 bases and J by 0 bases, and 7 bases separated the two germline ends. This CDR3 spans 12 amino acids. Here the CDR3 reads CAWASYQETQYF. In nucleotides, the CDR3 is TGTGCCTGGGCGTCGTACCAAGAGACCCAGTACTTC.

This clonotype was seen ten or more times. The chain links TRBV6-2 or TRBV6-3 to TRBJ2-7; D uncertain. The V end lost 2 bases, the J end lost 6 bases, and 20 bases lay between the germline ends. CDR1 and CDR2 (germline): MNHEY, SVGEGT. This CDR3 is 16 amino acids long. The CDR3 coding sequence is TGTGCCAGCAGTTACCATAGGACCCGCCAGGAGAGCGAGCAGTACTTC. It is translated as CASSYHRTRQESEQYF.

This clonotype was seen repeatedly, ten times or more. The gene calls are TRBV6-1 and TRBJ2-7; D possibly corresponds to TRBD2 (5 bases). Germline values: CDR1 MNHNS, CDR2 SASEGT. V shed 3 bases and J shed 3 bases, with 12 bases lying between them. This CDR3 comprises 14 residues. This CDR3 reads CASSDIGGRYEQYF. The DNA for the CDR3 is TGTGCCAGCAGTGATATTGGAGGTCGCTACGAGCAGTACTTC.

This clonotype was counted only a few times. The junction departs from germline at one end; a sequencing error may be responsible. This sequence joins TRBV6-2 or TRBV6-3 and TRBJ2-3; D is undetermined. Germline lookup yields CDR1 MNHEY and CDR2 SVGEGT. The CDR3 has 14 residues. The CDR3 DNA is TGTGCCAGCAGTTACAAGGCGGCGGCAGATGCGCAGTATTTT. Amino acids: CASSYKAAADAQYF.

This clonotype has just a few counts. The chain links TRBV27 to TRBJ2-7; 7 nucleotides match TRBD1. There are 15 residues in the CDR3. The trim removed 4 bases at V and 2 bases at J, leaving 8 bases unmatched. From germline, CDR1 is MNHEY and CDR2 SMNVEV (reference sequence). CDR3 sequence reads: CASSWTGPSPYEQYF. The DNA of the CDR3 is TGTGCCAGCAGTTGGACAGGACCTTCCCCCTACGAGCAGTACTTC.

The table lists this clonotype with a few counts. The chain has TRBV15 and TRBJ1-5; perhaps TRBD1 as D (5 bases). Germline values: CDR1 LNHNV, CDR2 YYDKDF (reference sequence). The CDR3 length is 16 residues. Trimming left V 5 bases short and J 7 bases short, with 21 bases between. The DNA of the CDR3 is TGTGCCACCAGCGGATATTTCGTCAGGGCCCAACAGCCCCAGCATTTT. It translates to CATSGYFVRAQQPQHF.